This T cell receptor (beta chain) appears in the sequencing data of a study of blood T cell repertoires in COVID-19. Overall study context: COVID-19 samples collected from the United States, Italy and Spain covered acute and convalescent phases.

Only in-frame clones appear in the TCRdb table, and some are missing; sequencing was by immunoSEQ multiplex PCR. The sample carries 490,000 or so clones, approximately 90% recorded once. Each participant's cohort was designated according to participant-reported clinical history. Recovered participants had two consecutive negative NP/OP PCR tests, healthcare professional clearance, or symptom resolution. The germline V gene has CDR1 SNHLY and CDR2 FYNNEI. The V end lost 7 bases, the J end lost 3 bases, and 12 bases lay between the germline ends. The CDR3 totals 14 residues. Material: PBMCs or T cells enriched from blood (not recorded which). The sequence was collected from a woman aged 55-75 years who had recovered from COVID-19. The V gene is TRBV2, the J gene TRBJ2-2; D is unclear. The CDR3 here is CASKEYYHTGELFF. CDR3 bases: TGTGCCAGCAAGGAATACTATCACACCGGGGAGCTGTTTTTT. The full variable domain, with the rest looked up from reference TRBV2 and TRBJ2-2, is EPEVTQTPSHQVTQMGQEVILRCVPISNHLYFYWYRQILGQKVEFLVSFYNNEISEKSEIFDDQFSVERPDGSNFTLKIRSTKLEDSAMYFCASKEYYHTGELFFGEGSRLTVL.